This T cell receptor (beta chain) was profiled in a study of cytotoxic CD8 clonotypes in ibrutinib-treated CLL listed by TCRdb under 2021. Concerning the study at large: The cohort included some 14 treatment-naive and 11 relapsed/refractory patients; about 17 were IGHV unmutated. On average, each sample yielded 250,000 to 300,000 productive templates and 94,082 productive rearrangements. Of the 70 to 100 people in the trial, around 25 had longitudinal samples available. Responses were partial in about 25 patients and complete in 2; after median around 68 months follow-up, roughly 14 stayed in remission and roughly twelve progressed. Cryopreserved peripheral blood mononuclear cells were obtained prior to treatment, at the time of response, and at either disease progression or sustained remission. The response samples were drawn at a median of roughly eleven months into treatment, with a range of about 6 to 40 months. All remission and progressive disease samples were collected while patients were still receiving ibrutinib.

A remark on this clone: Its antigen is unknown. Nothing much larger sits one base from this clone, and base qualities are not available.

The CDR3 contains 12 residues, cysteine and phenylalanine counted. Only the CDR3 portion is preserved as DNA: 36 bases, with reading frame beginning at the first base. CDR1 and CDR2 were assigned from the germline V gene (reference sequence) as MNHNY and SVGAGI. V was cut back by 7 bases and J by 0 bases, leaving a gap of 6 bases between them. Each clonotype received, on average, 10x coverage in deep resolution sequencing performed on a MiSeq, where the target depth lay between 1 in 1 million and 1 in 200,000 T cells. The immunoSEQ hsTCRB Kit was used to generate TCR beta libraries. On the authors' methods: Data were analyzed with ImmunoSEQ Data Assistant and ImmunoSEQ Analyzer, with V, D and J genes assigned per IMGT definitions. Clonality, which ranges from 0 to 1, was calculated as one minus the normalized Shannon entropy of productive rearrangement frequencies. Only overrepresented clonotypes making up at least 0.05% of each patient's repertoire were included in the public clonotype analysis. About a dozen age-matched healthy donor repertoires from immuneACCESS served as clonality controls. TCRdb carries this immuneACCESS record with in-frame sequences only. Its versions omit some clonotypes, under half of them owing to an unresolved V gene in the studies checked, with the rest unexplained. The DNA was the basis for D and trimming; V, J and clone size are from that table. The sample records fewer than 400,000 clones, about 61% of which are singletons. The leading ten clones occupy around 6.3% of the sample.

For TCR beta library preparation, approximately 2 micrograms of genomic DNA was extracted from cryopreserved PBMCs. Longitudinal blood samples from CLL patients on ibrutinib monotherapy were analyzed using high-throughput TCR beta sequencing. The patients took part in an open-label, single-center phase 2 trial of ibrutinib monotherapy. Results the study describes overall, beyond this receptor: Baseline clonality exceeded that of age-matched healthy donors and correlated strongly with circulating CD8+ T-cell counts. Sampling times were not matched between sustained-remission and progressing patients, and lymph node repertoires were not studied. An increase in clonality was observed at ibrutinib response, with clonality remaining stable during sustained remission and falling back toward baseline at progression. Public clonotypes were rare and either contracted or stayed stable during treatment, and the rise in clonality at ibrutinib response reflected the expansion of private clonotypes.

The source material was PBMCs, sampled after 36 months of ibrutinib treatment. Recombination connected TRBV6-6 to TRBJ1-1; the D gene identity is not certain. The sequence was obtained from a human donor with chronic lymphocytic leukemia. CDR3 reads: CASTRVNTEAFF. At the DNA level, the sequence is TGTGCCAGCACGAGGGTGAACACTGAAGCTTTCTTT.